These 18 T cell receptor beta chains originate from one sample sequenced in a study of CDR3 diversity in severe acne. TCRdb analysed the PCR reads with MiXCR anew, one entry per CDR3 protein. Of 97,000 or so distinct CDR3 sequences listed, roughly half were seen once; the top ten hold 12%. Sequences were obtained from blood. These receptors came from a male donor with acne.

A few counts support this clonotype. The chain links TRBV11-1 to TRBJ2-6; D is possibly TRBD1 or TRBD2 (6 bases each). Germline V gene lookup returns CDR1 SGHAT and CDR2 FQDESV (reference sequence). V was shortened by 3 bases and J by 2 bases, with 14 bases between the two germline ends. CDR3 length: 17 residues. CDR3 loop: CASSFLLRGAGANVLTF. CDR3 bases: TGTGCCAGCAGCTTCCTCCTGAGGGGGGCTGGGGCCAACGTCCTGACTTTC. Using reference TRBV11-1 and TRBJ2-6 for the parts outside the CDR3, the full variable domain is EAEVAQSPRYKITEKSQAVAFWCDPISGHATLYWYRQILGQGPELLVQFQDESVVDDSQLPKDRFSAERLKGVDSTLKIQPAELGDSAMYLCASSFLLRGAGANVLTFGAGSRLTVL.

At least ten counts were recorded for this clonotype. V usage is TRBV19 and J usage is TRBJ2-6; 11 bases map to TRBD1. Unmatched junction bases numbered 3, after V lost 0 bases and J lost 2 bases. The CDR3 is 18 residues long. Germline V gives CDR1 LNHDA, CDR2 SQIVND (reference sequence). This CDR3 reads CASSIDGTGGAGANVLTF. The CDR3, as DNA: TGTGCCAGTAGTATAGACGGGACAGGGGGTGCTGGGGCCAACGTCCTGACTTTC.

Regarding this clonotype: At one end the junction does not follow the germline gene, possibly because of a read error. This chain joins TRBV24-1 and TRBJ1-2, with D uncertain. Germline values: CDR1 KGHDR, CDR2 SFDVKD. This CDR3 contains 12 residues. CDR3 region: CATSDSRYGYIF. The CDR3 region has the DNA TGTGCCACCAGTGACTCAAGGTATGGCTACATCTTC.

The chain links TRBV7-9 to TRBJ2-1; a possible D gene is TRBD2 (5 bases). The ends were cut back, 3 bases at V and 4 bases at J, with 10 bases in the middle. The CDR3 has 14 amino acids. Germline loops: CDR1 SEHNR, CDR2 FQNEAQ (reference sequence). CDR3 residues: CASSLAGAYNEQFF. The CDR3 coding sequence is TGTGCCAGCAGCTTGGCGGGCGCATACAATGAGCAGTTCTTC.

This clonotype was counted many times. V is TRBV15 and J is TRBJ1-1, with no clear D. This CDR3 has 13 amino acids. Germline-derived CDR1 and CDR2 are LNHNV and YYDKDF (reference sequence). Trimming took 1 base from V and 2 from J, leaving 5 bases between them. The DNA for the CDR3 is TGTGCCACCAGCAGAGCCAGCAACACTGAAGCTTTCTTT. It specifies CATSRASNTEAFF.

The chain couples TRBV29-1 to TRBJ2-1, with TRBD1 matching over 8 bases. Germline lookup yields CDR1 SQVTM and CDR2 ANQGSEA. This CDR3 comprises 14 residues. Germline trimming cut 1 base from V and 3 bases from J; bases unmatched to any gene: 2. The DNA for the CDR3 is TGCAGCGTTGAAGGCAGGGGGCACTACAATGAGCAGTTCTTC. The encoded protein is CSVEGRGHYNEQFF.

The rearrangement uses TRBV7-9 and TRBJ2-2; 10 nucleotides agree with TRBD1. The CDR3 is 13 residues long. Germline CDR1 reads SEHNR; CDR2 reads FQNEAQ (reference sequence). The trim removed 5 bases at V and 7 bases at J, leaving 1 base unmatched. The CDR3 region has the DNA TGTGCCAGCAGCGACAGGGGGCACGGGGAGCTGTTTTTT. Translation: CASSDRGHGELFF.

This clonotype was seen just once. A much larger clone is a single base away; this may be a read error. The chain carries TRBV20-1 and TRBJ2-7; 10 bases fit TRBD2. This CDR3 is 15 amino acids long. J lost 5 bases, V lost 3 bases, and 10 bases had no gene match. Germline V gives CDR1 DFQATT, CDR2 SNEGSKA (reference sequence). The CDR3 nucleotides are TGCAGTGCTAGGGCTATTGCTAGCGGGAGTAACGAGCAGTACTTC. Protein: CSARAIASGSNEQYF.

CDR3 nucleotides: TGTGCCAGCAGTGAATGGACACACGAAGATGGAAAACTGTTTTTT. This translates into CASSEWTHEDGKLFF. The V and J genes are TRBV25-1 and TRBJ1-4; possible D gene TRBD1, 5 bases. This CDR3 comprises 15 residues. The V and J ends lost 1 base and 10 bases respectively, with 16 bases between them. Germline V CDR1 and CDR2: MGHDK, SYGVNS.

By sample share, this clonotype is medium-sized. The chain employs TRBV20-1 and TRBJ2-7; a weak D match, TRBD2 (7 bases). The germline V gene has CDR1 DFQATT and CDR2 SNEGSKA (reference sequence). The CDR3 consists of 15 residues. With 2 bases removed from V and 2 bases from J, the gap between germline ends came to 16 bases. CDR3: CSARPLGGRAYEQYF. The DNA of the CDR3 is TGCAGTGCTAGACCCTTAGGGGGGAGGGCCTACGAGCAGTACTTC.

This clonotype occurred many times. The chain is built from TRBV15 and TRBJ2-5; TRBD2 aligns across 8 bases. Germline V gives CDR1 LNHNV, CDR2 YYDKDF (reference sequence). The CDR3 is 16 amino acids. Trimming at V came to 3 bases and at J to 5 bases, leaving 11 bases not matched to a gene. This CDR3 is CATSSGRGGGVETQYF. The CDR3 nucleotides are TGTGCCACCAGCAGTGGTCGGGGGGGCGGCGTGGAGACCCAGTACTTC.

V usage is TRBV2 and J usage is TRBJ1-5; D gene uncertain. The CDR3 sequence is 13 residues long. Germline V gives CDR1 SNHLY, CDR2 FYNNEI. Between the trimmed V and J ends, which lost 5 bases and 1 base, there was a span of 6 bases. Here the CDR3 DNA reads TGTGCCAGCAGTCGAGACAGCAATCAGCCCCAGCATTTT. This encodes CASSRDSNQPQHF. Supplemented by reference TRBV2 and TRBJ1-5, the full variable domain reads EPEVTQTPSHQVTQMGQEVILRCVPISNHLYFYWYRQILGQKVEFLVSFYNNEISEKSEIFDDQFSVERPDGSNFTLKIRSTKLEDSAMYFCASSRDSNQPQHFGDGTRLSIL.

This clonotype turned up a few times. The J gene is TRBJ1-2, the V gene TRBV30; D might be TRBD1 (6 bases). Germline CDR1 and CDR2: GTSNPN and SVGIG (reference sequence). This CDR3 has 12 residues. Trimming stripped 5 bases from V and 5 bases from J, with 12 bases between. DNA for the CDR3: TGTGCCTGGGGGACACGTCTTTATGGCTACACCTTC. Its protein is CAWGTRLYGYTF.

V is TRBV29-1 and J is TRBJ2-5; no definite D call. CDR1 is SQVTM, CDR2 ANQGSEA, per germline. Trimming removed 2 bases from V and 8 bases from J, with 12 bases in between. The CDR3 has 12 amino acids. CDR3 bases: TGCAGCGTTGAATCTACGCCATTCACCCAGTACTTC. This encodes CSVESTPFTQYF.

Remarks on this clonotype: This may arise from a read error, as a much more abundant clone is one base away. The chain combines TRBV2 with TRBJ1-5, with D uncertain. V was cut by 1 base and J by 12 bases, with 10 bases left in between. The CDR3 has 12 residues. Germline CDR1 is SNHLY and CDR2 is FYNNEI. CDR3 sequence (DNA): TGTGCCAGCAGTGAAGTAGGGTGGAGCCAGCATTTT. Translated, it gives CASSEVGWSQHF.

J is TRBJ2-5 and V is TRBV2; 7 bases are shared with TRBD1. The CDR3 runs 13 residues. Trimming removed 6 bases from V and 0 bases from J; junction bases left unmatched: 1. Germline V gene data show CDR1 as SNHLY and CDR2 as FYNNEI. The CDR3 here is CASRDRYQETQYF. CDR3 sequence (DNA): TGTGCCAGCAGGGACAGGTACCAAGAGACCCAGTACTTC. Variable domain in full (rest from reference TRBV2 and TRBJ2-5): EPEVTQTPSHQVTQMGQEVILRCVPISNHLYFYWYRQILGQKVEFLVSFYNNEISEKSEIFDDQFSVERPDGSNFTLKIRSTKLEDSAMYFCASRDRYQETQYFGPGTRLLVL.

CDR3 nucleotides: TGTGCCAGCAGCCTGCGACAGTACACTGAAGCTTTCTTT. It yields the protein CASSLRQYTEAFF. The chain joins TRBV3-1 to TRBJ1-1; D possibly corresponds to TRBD1 (5 bases). CDR1 is LGHDT and CDR2 is YNNKEL in the germline V gene (reference sequence). CDR3 length: 13 amino acids. Trimming left V 4 bases short and J 3 bases short, with 9 bases between.

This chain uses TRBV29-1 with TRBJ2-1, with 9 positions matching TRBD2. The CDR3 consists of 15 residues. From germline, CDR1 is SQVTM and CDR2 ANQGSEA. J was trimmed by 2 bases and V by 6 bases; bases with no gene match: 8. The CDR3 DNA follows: TGCAGCGTGGCTTATAGCGGGAGTACCTACAATGAGCAGTTCTTC. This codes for CSVAYSGSTYNEQFF.